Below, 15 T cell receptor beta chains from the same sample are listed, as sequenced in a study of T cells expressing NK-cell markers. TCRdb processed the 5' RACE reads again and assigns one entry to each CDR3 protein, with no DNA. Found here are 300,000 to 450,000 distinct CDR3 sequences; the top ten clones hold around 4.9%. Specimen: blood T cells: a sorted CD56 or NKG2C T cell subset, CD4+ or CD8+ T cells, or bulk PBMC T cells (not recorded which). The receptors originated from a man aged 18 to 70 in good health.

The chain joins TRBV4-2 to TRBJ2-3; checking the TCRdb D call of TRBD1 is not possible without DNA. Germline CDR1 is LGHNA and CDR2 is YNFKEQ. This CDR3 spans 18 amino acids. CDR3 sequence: CASSQDPPPGRSTDTQYF.

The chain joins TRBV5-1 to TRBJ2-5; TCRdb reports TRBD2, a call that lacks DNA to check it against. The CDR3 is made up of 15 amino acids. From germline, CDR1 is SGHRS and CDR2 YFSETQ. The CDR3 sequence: CASSSGTSVWETQYF.

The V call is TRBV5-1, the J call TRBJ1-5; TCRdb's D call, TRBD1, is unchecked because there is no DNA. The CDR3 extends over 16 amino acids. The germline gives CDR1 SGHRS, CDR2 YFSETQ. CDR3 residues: CASSLGPRDSNQPQHF.

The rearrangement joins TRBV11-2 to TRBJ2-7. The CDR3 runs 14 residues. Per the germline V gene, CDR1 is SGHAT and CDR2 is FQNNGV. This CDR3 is CASSEPVADYEQYF. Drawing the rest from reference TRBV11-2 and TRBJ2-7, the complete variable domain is EAGVAQSPRYKIIEKRQSVAFWCNPISGHATLYWYQQILGQGPKLLIQFQNNGVVDDSQLPKDRFSAERLKGVDSTLKIQPAKLEDSAVYLCASSEPVADYEQYFGPGTRLTVT.

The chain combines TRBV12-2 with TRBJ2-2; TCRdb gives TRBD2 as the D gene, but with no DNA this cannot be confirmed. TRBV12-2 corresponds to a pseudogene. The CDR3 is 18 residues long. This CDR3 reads CASRTPPVEAVNTGELFF.

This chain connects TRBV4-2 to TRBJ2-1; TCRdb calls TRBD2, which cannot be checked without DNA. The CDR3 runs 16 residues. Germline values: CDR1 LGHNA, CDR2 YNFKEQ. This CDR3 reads CASSQAVAGDYNEQFF.

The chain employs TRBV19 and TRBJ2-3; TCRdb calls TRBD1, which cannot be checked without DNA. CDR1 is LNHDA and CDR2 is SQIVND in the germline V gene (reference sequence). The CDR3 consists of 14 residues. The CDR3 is CASSIGTGVDTQYF.

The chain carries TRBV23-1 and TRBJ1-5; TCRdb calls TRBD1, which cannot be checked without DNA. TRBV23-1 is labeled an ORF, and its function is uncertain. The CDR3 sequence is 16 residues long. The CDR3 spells CASRLEWDSSNQPQHF.

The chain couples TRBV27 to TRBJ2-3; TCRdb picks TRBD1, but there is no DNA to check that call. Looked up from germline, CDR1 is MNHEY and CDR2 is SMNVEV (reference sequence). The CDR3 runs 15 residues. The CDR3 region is CASSPFFGKTDTQYF.

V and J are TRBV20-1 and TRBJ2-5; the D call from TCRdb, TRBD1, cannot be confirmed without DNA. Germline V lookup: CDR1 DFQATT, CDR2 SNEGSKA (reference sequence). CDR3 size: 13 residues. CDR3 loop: CSASGQLQEAQYF.

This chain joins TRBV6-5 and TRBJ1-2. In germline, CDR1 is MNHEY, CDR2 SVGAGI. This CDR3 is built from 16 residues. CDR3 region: CASSYGGPQGSYGYTF.

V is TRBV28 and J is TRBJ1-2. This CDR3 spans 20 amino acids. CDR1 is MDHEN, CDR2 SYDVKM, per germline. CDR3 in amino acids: CASSFAGSRWGYSSSYGYTF.

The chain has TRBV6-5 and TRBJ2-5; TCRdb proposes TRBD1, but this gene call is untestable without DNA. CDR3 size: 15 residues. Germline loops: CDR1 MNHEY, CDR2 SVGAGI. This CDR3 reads CASSFNRVGKETQYF.

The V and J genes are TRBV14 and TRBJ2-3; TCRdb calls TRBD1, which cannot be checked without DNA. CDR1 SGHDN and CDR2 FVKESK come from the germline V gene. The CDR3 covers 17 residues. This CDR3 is CASSQAWGTITTDTQYF.

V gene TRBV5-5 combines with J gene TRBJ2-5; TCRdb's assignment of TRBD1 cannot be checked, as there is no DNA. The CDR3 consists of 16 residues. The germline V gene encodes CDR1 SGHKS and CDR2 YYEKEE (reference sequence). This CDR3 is CASSPRTGGMIETQYF.